The sequence of this T cell receptor beta chain was determined in a study of blood T cells in healthy people across ages. On the study more broadly: Capturing about one barcoded beta molecule per two T cells was achieved by template switching.

Together with a sample-barcoded 5' primer, a J-beta primer mix was included in a second PCR lasting about 7 to 12 cycles. Every cDNA was tagged by a template-switch adaptor with 12 random nucleotides. Sequencing yielded, for each sample, at least 3 million paired-end reads carrying CDR3. One entry per CDR3 protein results from TCRdb running MiXCR on the 5' RACE reads. Of about 1.6 million distinct CDR3 sequences listed, about 31% were seen once; the top ten hold 11%. Germline lookup yields CDR1 DFQATT and CDR2 SNEGSKA (reference sequence). The CDR3 spans 13 residues. The gene calls are TRBV20-1 and TRBJ2-4; no definite D call. The J call may be wrong; the DNA end is better matched by TRBJ2-7. Sequenced sample: blood. The origin of this receptor is a woman in her 30s in good health. The CDR3 DNA reads TGCAGTGCTAGAGATGAGAATTCCTACGAGCAGTACTTC. This gives the protein CSARDENSYEQYF.